The 17 T cell receptor beta chains in this list originate from one sample, sequenced in a study of cytomegalovirus exposure and HLA in healthy donors. PCR amplification relied on 60 Vbeta primers (plus 13 Jbeta primers). The protocol was immunoSEQ multiplex PCR, while the TCRdb copy is restricted to in-frame clones and leaves out a portion. The table lists approximately 37,000 clones. The sequenced sample consisted of PBMCs. The receptor source for this set is a human donor in good health.

The V and J genes are TRBV10-2 and TRBJ2-2, with 13 positions matching TRBD2. The ends lost 8 bases at V and 2 bases at J; junction bases unmatched: 2. Germline CDR1 is WSHSY and CDR2 is SAAADI. The length of the CDR3 is 15 residues. The CDR3 region has the DNA TGCGCCAGCCGGACTAGCGGGGGAAACACCGGGGAGCTGTTTTTT. It yields the protein CASRTSGGNTGELFF.

The V call is TRBV9, the J call TRBJ1-2; 7 bases map to TRBD1. The CDR3 runs to 14 residues. Germline CDR1 and CDR2: SGDLS and YYNGEE. V was pared by 3 bases and J by 6 bases, with 8 bases of the junction left unmatched. CDR3: CASSEKTGRNGYTF. The CDR3 DNA is TGTGCCAGCAGCGAGAAGACAGGGAGGAATGGCTACACCTTC.

The V call is TRBV5-6, the J call TRBJ2-1, with 11 bases fitting TRBD2. With V trimmed by 0 bases and J by 5 bases, 7 bases remained unmatched. This CDR3 is 17 amino acids long. CDR1 SGHDT and CDR2 YYEEEE come from the germline V gene. In DNA form, the CDR3 reads TGTGCCAGCAGCTTGGATACTAGCGGGGGTAAGGACAATGAGCAGTTCTTC. This gives the protein CASSLDTSGGKDNEQFF.

V gene TRBV5-5 combines with J gene TRBJ1-1, with 7 bases fitting TRBD1. V lost 2 bases, J lost 0 bases, and 1 base stayed unmatched. This CDR3 spans 14 amino acids. In germline, CDR1 is SGHKS, CDR2 YYEKEE (reference sequence). CDR3 sequence (DNA): TGTGCCAGCAGCTTAACAGGGGTGAACACTGAAGCTTTCTTT. It encodes CASSLTGVNTEAFF.

The rearrangement links TRBV19 to TRBJ2-3; D is unresolved. The V gene's germline CDR1 is LNHDA and CDR2 SQIVND (reference sequence). The CDR3 length is 15 residues. V lost 4 bases, J lost 0 bases, and 11 bases lay in between. The CDR3 sequence: CASSSVETSTDTQYF. CDR3 in DNA: TGTGCCAGTAGTAGTGTAGAGACTAGCACAGATACGCAGTATTTT.

This chain joins TRBV28 and TRBJ1-1; a possible D gene is TRBD1 (5 bases). Trimming removed 1 base at V and 6 bases at J, with 9 bases between. This CDR3 has 13 residues. Germline CDR1 MDHEN, CDR2 SYDVKM. The CDR3 loop reads CASSLSQGAEAFF. CDR3 DNA sequence: TGTGCCAGCAGTTTATCTCAGGGCGCTGAAGCTTTCTTT. The full variable domain, in which reference TRBV28 and TRBJ1-1 provide the parts outside the CDR3, is DVKVTQSSRYLVKRTGEKVFLECVQDMDHENMFWYRQDPGLGLRLIYFSYDVKMKEKGDIPEGYSVSREKKERFSLILESASTNQTSMYLCASSLSQGAEAFFGQGTRLTVV.

The chain carries TRBV7-6 and TRBJ2-5, with TRBD2 matching over 12 bases. The V gene's germline CDR1 is SGHVS and CDR2 FNYEAQ. V dropped 6 bases and J dropped 5; count of bases not matched to a gene: 1. The CDR3 covers 13 residues. The DNA for the CDR3 is TGTGCCAGCAGAGGGACTAGCGGGGAGACCCAGTACTTC. It yields the protein CASRGTSGETQYF.

The chain links TRBV5-5 to TRBJ1-1, with D unclear. Germline lookup yields CDR1 SGHKS and CDR2 YYEKEE (reference sequence). V lost 6 bases, J lost 1 base, and 10 bases lay in between. This CDR3 has 13 residues. DNA of the CDR3: TGTGCCAGCACCCTACTCCGGAACACTGAAGCTTTCTTT. Translated: CASTLLRNTEAFF.

This chain uses TRBV15 with TRBJ1-2, with D possibly matching TRBD1 (6 bases). CDR1 is LNHNV, CDR2 YYDKDF, per germline (reference sequence). V gave up 3 bases and J gave up 5 bases, with 16 bases separating them. This CDR3 is built from 15 residues. CDR3 protein: CATSSRTVNTYGYTF. In nucleotides, the CDR3 is TGTGCCACCAGCAGTCGGACAGTAAACACTTATGGCTACACCTTC.

The chain links TRBV4-1 to TRBJ2-7; D ambiguous. Germline lookup yields CDR1 MGHRA and CDR2 YSYEKL. V lost 0 bases and J 2 bases, leaving 8 bases between the germline ends. The CDR3 spans 14 residues. The CDR3 DNA follows: TGCGCCAGCAGCCAAGATGCGGTAACCTACGAGCAGTACTTC. Its protein is CASSQDAVTYEQYF.

The V call is TRBV29-1, the J call TRBJ2-5; the match to TRBD2 covers 12 bases. The length of the CDR3 is 14 residues. Germline CDR1 is SQVTM and CDR2 is ANQGSEA. V lost 7 bases, J lost 4 bases, and 7 bases stayed unmatched. This CDR3 is CSGTSGEGGETQYF. For the CDR3, the DNA is TGCAGCGGGACTAGCGGGGAGGGAGGAGAGACCCAGTACTTC.

The J gene is TRBJ2-5, the V gene TRBV19, with D tentatively TRBD2 (7 bases). The V and J ends lost 1 base and 2 bases respectively, with 14 bases between them. CDR1 is LNHDA and CDR2 is SQIVND in the germline V gene (reference sequence). The CDR3 length is 16 residues. The CDR3 sequence: CASSIGRGPLQETQYF. CDR3 DNA: TGTGCCAGTAGTATAGGGCGGGGGCCACTACAAGAGACCCAGTACTTC.

On this clone: This same CDR3 is encoded by further DNA sequences in the sample. The rearrangement uses TRBV29-1 and TRBJ1-1; 7 bases are shared with TRBD1. The CDR3 is 15 amino acids. Germline-derived CDR1 and CDR2 are SQVTM and ANQGSEA. Trimming removed 0 bases from V and 6 bases from J; junction bases left unmatched: 10. DNA for the CDR3: TGCAGCGTTGAAGATCTAGGCAGGGGGTCGGCTGAAGCTTTCTTT. Translation gives CSVEDLGRGSAEAFF.

The chain links TRBV5-1 to TRBJ2-1, with 8 positions matching TRBD1. The CDR3 length is 15 residues. Germline CDR1 reads SGHRS; CDR2 reads YFSETQ. Trimming took 0 bases from V and 9 from J; bases not matched to a gene: 8. CDR3 coding DNA: TGCGCCAGCAGCTTGGTGGGCCAGGGGGCAACTGAGCAGTTCTTC. Amino acids: CASSLVGQGATEQFF. Combining the CDR3 with reference TRBV5-1 and TRBJ2-1 gives the whole variable domain KAGVTQTPRYLIKTRGQQVTLSCSPISGHRSVSWYQQTPGQGLQFLFEYFSETQRNKGNFPGRFSGRQFSNSRSEMNVSTLELGDSALYLCASSLVGQGATEQFFGPGTRLTVL.

This rearrangement joins TRBV2 to TRBJ2-2, with no clear D. The CDR3 runs to 14 residues. V lost 4 bases to trimming and J lost 1 base, with 7 bases between them. Germline lookup yields CDR1 SNHLY and CDR2 FYNNEI. CDR3 DNA: TGTGCCAGCAGTGTGAGGCAGAACACCGGGGAGCTGTTTTTT. Protein sequence: CASSVRQNTGELFF.

The chain employs TRBV7-8 and TRBJ2-1; the D gene is possibly TRBD2 (6 bases). The CDR3 is made up of 13 amino acids. The V gene lost 3 bases and the J gene lost 7 bases, with 10 bases spanning the gap. Germline CDR1 reads SGHVS; CDR2 reads FQNEAQ. The CDR3 nucleotides are TGTGCCAGCAGCTTGGGACTGCGTAATGAGCAGTTCTTC. Translating gives CASSLGLRNEQFF.

This sequence joins TRBV19 and TRBJ2-1; 11 bases map to TRBD1. After removal of 4 bases from V and 10 bases from J, the junction contained 6 bases not matched to a gene. The CDR3 length is 14 residues. Per germline, CDR1 LNHDA and CDR2 SQIVND (reference sequence). CDR3 amino acids: CASSKGTGGWEQFF. The CDR3 DNA sequence: TGTGCCAGTAGTAAAGGGACAGGGGGATGGGAGCAGTTCTTC.